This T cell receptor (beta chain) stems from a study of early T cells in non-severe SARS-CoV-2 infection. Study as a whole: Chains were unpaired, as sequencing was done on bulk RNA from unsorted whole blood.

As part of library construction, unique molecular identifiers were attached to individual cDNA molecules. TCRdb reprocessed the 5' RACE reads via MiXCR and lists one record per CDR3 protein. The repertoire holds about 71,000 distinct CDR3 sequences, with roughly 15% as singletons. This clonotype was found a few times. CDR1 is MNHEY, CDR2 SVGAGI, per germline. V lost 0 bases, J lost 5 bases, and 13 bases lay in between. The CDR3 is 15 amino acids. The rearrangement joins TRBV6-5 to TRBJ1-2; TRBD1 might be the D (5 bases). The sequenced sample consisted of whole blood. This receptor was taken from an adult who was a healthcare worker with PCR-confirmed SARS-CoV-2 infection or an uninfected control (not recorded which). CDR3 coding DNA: TGTGCCAGCAGTTACTCGTCGGGGGTAGGATATGGCTACACCTTC. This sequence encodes CASSYSSGVGYGYTF.